Listed here is a single TCR beta chain. Its antigen is still unknown. The data belong to a study of cytomegalovirus exposure and HLA in healthy donors. Study observations and caveats: A later analysis linked a missense variant in DCLRE1C to the trimming of TCR beta V and J genes. Sequencing had likely introduced a cluster of highly shared sequence variants as an artifact.

Among the donors, all were healthy bone marrow donors. Per germline, CDR1 SEHNR and CDR2 FQNEAQ (reference sequence). The CDR3 extends over 13 amino acids. V was pared by 6 bases and J by 6 bases, with 14 bases between. This PCR relied on a set of 60 Vbeta primers and 13 Jbeta primers. Generated by immunoSEQ multiplex PCR, the TCRdb table keeps only in-frame clones and is missing some. The top ten hold under 5% of the sample, which has 100,000 to 150,000 clones, over 70% seen once. The specimen was PBMCs. This chain connects TRBV7-9 to TRBJ1-2, with D possibly being TRBD1 (5 bases). This sequence originates from a man aged 18 to 35 in good health and CMV-seropositive. CDR3 protein: CASSPGLRDGYTF. DNA of the CDR3: TGTGCCAGCAGTCCGGGCCTCAGGGATGGCTACACCTTC. Based on the CDR3 plus reference TRBV7-9 and TRBJ1-2, the full variable domain is DTGVSQNPRHKITKRGQNVTFRCDPISEHNRLYWYRQTLGQGPEFLTYFQNEAQLEKSRLLSDRFSAERPKGSFSTLEIQRTEQGDSAMYLCASSPGLRDGYTFGSGTRLTVV.